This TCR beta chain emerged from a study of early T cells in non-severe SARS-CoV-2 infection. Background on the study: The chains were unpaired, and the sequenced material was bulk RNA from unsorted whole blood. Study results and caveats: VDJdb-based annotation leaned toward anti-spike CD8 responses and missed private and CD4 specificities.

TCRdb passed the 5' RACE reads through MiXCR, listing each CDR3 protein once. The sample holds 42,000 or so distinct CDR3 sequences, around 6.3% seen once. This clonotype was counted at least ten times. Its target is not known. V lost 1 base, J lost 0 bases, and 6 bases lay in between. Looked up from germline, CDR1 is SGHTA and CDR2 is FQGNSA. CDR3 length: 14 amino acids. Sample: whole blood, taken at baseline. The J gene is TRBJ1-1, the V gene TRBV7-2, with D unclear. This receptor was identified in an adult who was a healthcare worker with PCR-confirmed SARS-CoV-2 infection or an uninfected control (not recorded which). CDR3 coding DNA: TGTGCCAGCAGCTTAGGGCTGTTGAACACTGAAGCTTTCTTT. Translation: CASSLGLLNTEAFF. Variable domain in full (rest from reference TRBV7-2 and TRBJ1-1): GAGVSQSPSNKVTEKGKDVELRCDPISGHTALYWYRQSLGQGLEFLIYFQGNSAPDKSGLPSDRFSAERTGGSVSTLTIQRTQQEDSAVYLCASSLGLLNTEAFFGQGTRLTVV.